The sequence of this TCR beta chain was determined in a study of cytomegalovirus exposure and HLA in healthy donors. The CDR3 spans 14 residues. Per the germline V gene, CDR1 is MNHNS and CDR2 is SASEGT. Unmatched junction bases numbered 4, after V lost 6 bases and J lost 1 base. It was with 60 Vbeta and 13 Jbeta primers that the PCR ran. Sequencing was performed with immunoSEQ multiplex PCR; in TCRdb, only in-frame clones are kept and a portion is missing. The repertoire table contains fewer than 50,000 clones. Sequenced: PBMCs. This receptor was identified in a male donor in good health and CMV-seronegative. The chain carries TRBV6-1 and TRBJ1-1; 8 bases map to TRBD1. In nucleotides, the CDR3 is TGTGCCAGCAGCGATGACAGGGGGAACACTGAAGCTTTCTTT. This codes for CASSDDRGNTEAFF.